Shown below are 5 T cell receptor beta chains from a single sample sequenced in a study of blood T cell repertoires in COVID-19. Some clones are missing from TCRdb's copy, which holds only in-frame ones; the method was immunoSEQ multiplex PCR. The sample lists tens of thousands of clones; approximately 87% were seen once. Sequenced material: peripheral blood. The receptors were gathered from a human donor in a cohort sampled during active COVID-19.

Here the CDR3 DNA reads TGTGCCAGCAGCCCCGTTCTTTACGGGAGCGGTCGGGGTGAGCAGTTCTTC. It yields the protein CASSPVLYGSGRGEQFF. This sequence joins TRBV5-5 and TRBJ2-1, with a weak D call TRBD2 (6 bases). Germline V CDR1 and CDR2: SGHKS, YYEKEE (reference sequence). This CDR3 has 17 residues. The V end was cut by 4 bases, the J end by 9 bases, with 26 bases between.

The chain links TRBV18 to TRBJ2-2; 13 bases are shared with TRBD2. V lost 4 bases and J lost 6; bases outside the gene matches: 5. CDR1 KGHSH and CDR2 LQKENI come from the germline V gene. CDR3 length: 16 amino acids. The CDR3 protein is CASSQTTSGGPGELFF. CDR3 nucleotides: TGTGCCAGCTCACAGACGACTAGCGGGGGGCCCGGGGAGCTGTTTTTT.

The gene calls are TRBV19 and TRBJ2-6, with D possibly matching TRBD1 (5 bases). The V end was cut by 3 bases, the J end by 2 bases, with 11 bases between. Germline V gene data show CDR1 as LNHDA and CDR2 as SQIVND (reference sequence). CDR3 size: 16 residues. The CDR3 here is CASSIRSGTGANVLTF. Written as DNA, the CDR3 is TGTGCCAGTAGTATTAGGTCAGGGACTGGGGCCAACGTCCTGACTTTC.

The J gene is TRBJ2-5, the V gene TRBV21-1; TRBD2 is the table's D call and was not checked against the DNA. TRBV21-1 is a known pseudogene. The CDR3 extends over 18 amino acids. The CDR3 DNA reads as TGTCCCACCCTTAACCACGCGCCCGCGGGGGGGGCCCAAGAGACCCAGTACTTC. Protein sequence: CPTLNHAPAGGAQETQYF.

The chain couples TRBV18 to TRBJ1-2, with D perhaps TRBD1 (6 bases). The length of the CDR3 is 15 residues. CDR1 is KGHSH, CDR2 LQKENI, per germline. V dropped 6 bases and J dropped 7 bases, with 21 bases sitting between them. In DNA, the CDR3 is TGTGCCAGCTCCCCGGACCAACAGGGAGTAGGTGGCTACACCTTC. Amino acids: CASSPDQQGVGGYTF.